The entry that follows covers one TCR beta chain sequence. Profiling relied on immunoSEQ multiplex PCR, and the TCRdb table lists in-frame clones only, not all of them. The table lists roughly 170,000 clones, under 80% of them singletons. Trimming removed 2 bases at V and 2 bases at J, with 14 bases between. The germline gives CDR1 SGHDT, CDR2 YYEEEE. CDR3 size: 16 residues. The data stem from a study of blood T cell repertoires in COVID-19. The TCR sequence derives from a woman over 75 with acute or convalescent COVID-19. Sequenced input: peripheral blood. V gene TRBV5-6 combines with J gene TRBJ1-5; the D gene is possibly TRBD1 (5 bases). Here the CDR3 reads CASSFRGAGGNQPQHF. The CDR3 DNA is TGTGCCAGCAGCTTCCGTGGGGCTGGGGGCAATCAGCCCCAGCATTTT.